Listed below are T cell receptor beta chains from one sample, sequenced in a study of OX40 agonist ivuxolimab in advanced cancers. Sequenced by immunoSEQ multiplex PCR; TCRdb stores in-frame clones only, minus some. The sample carries under 150,000 clones, 75% to 90% recorded once. The sequences come from CD4+ or CD8+ T cells sorted from blood, collected in a trial of the OX40 agonist ivuxolimab. The receptors shown here come from an adult with an advanced solid tumor such as melanoma, head and neck, liver or kidney cancer. CDR3s include the opening cysteine and the closing phenylalanine or tryptophan. D genes are given only for firm matches. The size field is filled for only some rows; it gives once, few, many or a size class.

D gene: NA
V gene: TRBV27
J gene: TRBJ2-2
clone size: NA
CDR3 protein: CASSRNQGYIGELFF
CDR3 DNA: TGTGCCAGCAGTCGCAATCAGGGTTACATCGGGGAGCTGTTTTTT

D gene: TRBD1
V gene: TRBV6-1
J gene: TRBJ1-6
clone size: NA
CDR3 protein: CASRRDRQNSPLHF
CDR3 DNA: TGTGCCAGCAGAAGGGACAGGCAAAATTCACCCCTCCACTTT

D gene: NA
V gene: TRBV18
J gene: TRBJ1-1
clone size: NA
CDR3 protein: CASGGGNTEAFF
CDR3 DNA: TGTGCCAGCGGGGGGGGGAACACTGAAGCTTTCTTT

D gene: NA
V gene: TRBV7-9
J gene: TRBJ1-2
clone size: NA
CDR3 protein: CASSQTQGGYTF
CDR3 DNA: TGTGCCAGCAGCCAGACACAGGGTGGCTACACCTTC

D gene: NA
V gene: TRBV10-3
J gene: TRBJ1-2
clone size: NA
CDR3 protein: CAISESTAGYTF
CDR3 DNA: TGTGCCATCAGTGAGTCGACAGCTGGCTACACCTTC

D gene: NA
V gene: TRBV29-1
J gene: TRBJ1-1
clone size: NA
CDR3 protein: CSGGQLNTEAFF
CDR3 DNA: TGCAGTGGAGGGCAGCTTAACACTGAAGCTTTCTTT

D gene: TRBD2
V gene: TRBV10-3
J gene: TRBJ2-5
clone size: NA
CDR3 protein: CAISEGSGVKETQYF
CDR3 DNA: TGTGCCATCAGTGAAGGTAGCGGGGTGAAAGAGACCCAGTACTTC

D gene: NA
V gene: TRBV5-4
J gene: TRBJ2-2
clone size: NA
CDR3 protein: CASSSAGVSTGELFF
CDR3 DNA: TGTGCCAGCAGCTCAGCAGGGGTTTCCACCGGGGAGCTGTTTTTT

D gene: TRBD1
V gene: TRBV11-3
J gene: TRBJ2-4
clone size: NA
CDR3 protein: CASSRQGSDIQYF
CDR3 DNA: TGTGCCAGCAGCCGACAGGGATCGGACATTCAGTACTTC

D gene: NA
V gene: TRBV28
J gene: TRBJ1-2
clone size: NA
CDR3 protein: CASSLSGINYGYTF
CDR3 DNA: TGTGCCAGCAGTTTATCGGGGATTAACTATGGCTACACCTTC

D gene: TRBD1
V gene: TRBV11-2
J gene: TRBJ2-7
clone size: once
CDR3 protein: CASSSVGQVYEQYF
CDR3 DNA: TGTGCCAGCAGCTCCGTGGGACAGGTCTACGAGCAGTACTTC

D gene: NA
V gene: TRBV29-1
J gene: TRBJ1-1
clone size: NA
CDR3 protein: CSVSVGPGGNTEAFF
CDR3 DNA: TGCAGCGTTTCGGTAGGGCCCGGAGGGAACACTGAAGCTTTCTTT

D gene: TRBD1
V gene: TRBV28
J gene: TRBJ1-4
clone size: NA
CDR3 protein: CASSLWAGGSANEKLFF
CDR3 DNA: TGTGCCAGCAGTTTATGGGCAGGGGGCTCGGCTAATGAAAAACTGTTTTTT

D gene: NA
V gene: TRBV28
J gene: TRBJ2-3
clone size: NA
CDR3 protein: CASSLRGGSTDTQYF
CDR3 DNA: TGTGCCAGCAGTTTAAGAGGAGGATCCACAGATACGCAGTATTTT

D gene: NA
V gene: TRBV23-1
J gene: TRBJ1-2
clone size: NA
CDR3 protein: CASSQFSRARDYGYTF
CDR3 DNA: TGCGCCAGCAGTCAATTCTCGCGGGCGCGGGACTATGGCTACACCTTC

D gene: NA
V gene: TRBV7-2
J gene: TRBJ2-2
clone size: NA
CDR3 protein: CASSLGGQTGELFF
CDR3 DNA: TGTGCCAGCAGCTTAGGAGGTCAGACCGGGGAGCTGTTTTTT

D gene: TRBD2
V gene: TRBV2
J gene: TRBJ2-5
clone size: NA
CDR3 protein: CASASGWESQYF
CDR3 DNA: TGTGCCAGCGCTAGCGGCTGGGAGAGCCAGTACTTC

D gene: TRBD1
V gene: TRBV6-6
J gene: TRBJ1-6
clone size: NA
CDR3 protein: CASSLTGSDSPLHF
CDR3 DNA: TGTGCCAGCAGTTTGACAGGGAGCGACTCACCCCTCCACTTT

D gene: NA
V gene: TRBV5-4
J gene: TRBJ1-1
clone size: NA
CDR3 protein: CASSLWWQKNTEAFF
CDR3 DNA: TGTGCCAGCAGCTTGTGGTGGCAGAAGAACACTGAAGCTTTCTTT

D gene: NA
V gene: TRBV4-3
J gene: TRBJ1-2
clone size: NA
CDR3 protein: CASSQAPGGQLSNYGYTF
CDR3 DNA: TGCGCCAGCAGCCAAGCCCCGGGGGGGCAATTGTCTAACTATGGCTACACCTTC

D gene: NA
V gene: TRBV7-2
J gene: TRBJ2-5
clone size: NA
CDR3 protein: CASSLYGETQYF
CDR3 DNA: TGTGCCAGCAGCTTATATGGGGAGACCCAGTACTTC

D gene: NA
V gene: TRBV6-5
J gene: TRBJ1-2
clone size: NA
CDR3 protein: CASSYSNNGYTF
CDR3 DNA: TGTGCCAGCAGTTACTCGAACAATGGCTACACCTTC

D gene: NA
V gene: TRBV19
J gene: TRBJ1-1
clone size: NA
CDR3 protein: CASSRTENTEAFF
CDR3 DNA: TGTGCCAGTAGTAGGACAGAGAACACTGAAGCTTTCTTT

D gene: NA
V gene: TRBV7-7
J gene: TRBJ2-5
clone size: NA
CDR3 protein: CASSLADSRTQYF
CDR3 DNA: TGTGCTAGCAGCTTAGCGGACAGCCGCACCCAGTACTTC

D gene: TRBD1
V gene: TRBV5-6
J gene: TRBJ2-2
clone size: NA
CDR3 protein: CASSLGDRTTGELFF
CDR3 DNA: TGTGCCAGCAGCTTGGGGGACAGAACTACCGGGGAGCTGTTTTTT

D gene: TRBD1
V gene: TRBV4-2
J gene: TRBJ1-5
clone size: NA
CDR3 protein: CASSQEAPGTGGHQPQHF
CDR3 DNA: TGTGCCAGCAGCCAAGAAGCGCCTGGGACAGGGGGCCATCAGCCCCAGCATTTT

D gene: TRBD1
V gene: TRBV9
J gene: TRBJ1-6
clone size: NA
CDR3 protein: CASSSGTGYNSPLHF
CDR3 DNA: TGTGCCAGCAGCTCCGGGACAGGGTATAATTCACCCCTCCACTTT

D gene: NA
V gene: TRBV9
J gene: TRBJ1-4
clone size: NA
CDR3 protein: CASSTQTGPNEKLFF
CDR3 DNA: TGTGCCAGCAGCACCCAAACAGGGCCTAATGAAAAACTGTTTTTT

D gene: TRBD1
V gene: TRBV6-5
J gene: TRBJ2-2
clone size: NA
CDR3 protein: CASRDRGTGELFF
CDR3 DNA: TGTGCCAGCAGGGACAGGGGAACCGGGGAGCTGTTTTTT

D gene: TRBD1
V gene: TRBV5-4
J gene: TRBJ1-3
clone size: NA
CDR3 protein: CASSLRQGTSGNTIYF
CDR3 DNA: TGTGCCAGCAGCCTGCGACAGGGGACCTCTGGAAACACCATATATTTT

D gene: TRBD1
V gene: TRBV6-1
J gene: TRBJ2-2
clone size: NA
CDR3 protein: CASIGTGDPTGELFF
CDR3 DNA: TGTGCCAGCATTGGGACAGGGGACCCCACCGGGGAGCTGTTTTTT

D gene: NA
V gene: TRBV19
J gene: TRBJ1-2
clone size: NA
CDR3 protein: CASSGRPTDAGYTF
CDR3 DNA: TGTGCCAGTAGTGGGCGGCCGACGGACGCTGGCTACACCTTC

D gene: TRBD2
V gene: TRBV7-3
J gene: TRBJ2-5
clone size: NA
CDR3 protein: CASSLPGTSGVQVTQYF
CDR3 DNA: TGTGCCAGCAGCTTACCCGGGACTAGCGGGGTCCAGGTGACCCAGTACTTC

D gene: NA
V gene: TRBV6-1
J gene: TRBJ2-6
clone size: NA
CDR3 protein: CASSDLVGVAGANVLTF
CDR3 DNA: TGTGCCAGCAGTGACCTCGTGGGGGTTGCTGGGGCCAACGTCCTGACTTTC

D gene: TRBD1
V gene: TRBV7-9
J gene: TRBJ2-5
clone size: NA
CDR3 protein: CASSTWGTGGRETQYF
CDR3 DNA: TGTGCCAGCAGCACTTGGGGGACAGGGGGTAGAGAGACCCAGTACTTC

D gene: TRBD1
V gene: TRBV27
J gene: TRBJ1-3
clone size: NA
CDR3 protein: CASSAQGAGNTIYF
CDR3 DNA: TGTGCCAGCAGCGCTCAGGGGGCTGGAAACACCATATATTTT

D gene: TRBD1
V gene: TRBV18
J gene: TRBJ1-4
clone size: NA
CDR3 protein: CASSPLGQSNEKLFF
CDR3 DNA: TGTGCCAGCTCACCGCTGGGACAGAGTAATGAAAAACTGTTTTTT

D gene: TRBD2
V gene: TRBV5-1
J gene: TRBJ2-3
clone size: NA
CDR3 protein: CASSETGLASGAYTDTQYF
CDR3 DNA: TGCGCCAGCAGCGAGACGGGTTTGGCTAGCGGGGCCTACACAGATACGCAGTATTTT

D gene: NA
V gene: TRBV6-1
J gene: TRBJ2-1
clone size: once
CDR3 protein: CASKGTPAGRNEQFF
CDR3 DNA: TGTGCCAGCAAAGGGACGCCGGCAGGGAGGAATGAGCAGTTCTTC

D gene: TRBD1
V gene: TRBV4-3
J gene: TRBJ2-5
clone size: NA
CDR3 protein: CASSQDPYRGETQYF
CDR3 DNA: TGCGCCAGCAGCCAAGATCCCTACAGGGGAGAGACCCAGTACTTC

D gene: TRBD1
V gene: TRBV4-3
J gene: TRBJ1-4
clone size: NA
CDR3 protein: CASSHAQGGEKLFF
CDR3 DNA: TGCGCCAGCAGCCACGCGCAGGGGGGCGAAAAACTGTTTTTT

D gene: TRBD1
V gene: TRBV28
J gene: TRBJ1-5
clone size: NA
CDR3 protein: CASTLTGQGNQPQHF
CDR3 DNA: TGTGCCAGCACCCTTACAGGACAGGGTAATCAGCCCCAGCATTTT

D gene: TRBD1
V gene: TRBV5-1
J gene: TRBJ2-2
clone size: NA
CDR3 protein: CASRGRQGVNTGELFF
CDR3 DNA: TGCGCCAGCAGGGGTCGACAGGGGGTTAACACCGGGGAGCTGTTTTTT